This T cell receptor (beta chain) was identified in a study of T-cell reconstitution after alpha-beta-depleted transplantation in children. This clonotype was counted many times. A TCRbeta library incorporating unique molecular identifiers was prepared. TCRdb fed the PCR reads into MiXCR, producing one record per CDR3 protein. The sample holds 450,000 to 500,000 distinct CDR3 sequences, around an eighth seen once. This CDR3 has 13 residues. V lost 7 bases, J lost 8 bases, and 17 bases lay in between. The TCR sequence derives from a human donor who donated a stem cell graft to a child with combined immunodeficiency. The material sequenced was PBMCs from the stem cell graft donor, taken from the stem cell graft. The V and J genes are TRBV12-3 or TRBV12-4 and TRBJ1-2; tentative D call: TRBD1 (5 bases). The CDR3 coding sequence is TGTGCCAGCATGAAGGGCTATGGGACCGGCTACACCTTC. Protein sequence: CASMKGYGTGYTF.